This paragraph covers one TCR beta chain sequence. Its matching antigen is unknown. These data are taken from a study of identical twins. Study-level points and caveats: Diverse VJ usage suggested most zero-insertion clonotypes were not invariant T cells. Within monozygotic twins, out-of-frame TCR alpha sharing was underestimated by the models.

V dropped 1 base and J dropped 8; count of bases not matched to a gene: 7. The CDR3 spans 14 residues. CDR1 MGHDK and CDR2 SYGVNS come from the germline V gene. The donors were all healthy and Caucasian. TCRdb re-derived calls from the 5' RACE reads in MiXCR, one entry per CDR3 protein. Altogether some 440,000 distinct CDR3 sequences are present, 24% being singletons, with the ten largest covering 2.9%. In addition, the sample was reused for a study of T cells expressing NK-cell markers. As that study records: In a handful of donors, dominant CD3+CD56+NKG2C+ clones formed roughly 1.0-7.5% of CD8+ cells.

The chain employs TRBV25-1 and TRBJ1-2, with 7 bases lining up with TRBD1. The source material was CD4+ T cells sorted from blood. The sequence derives from a woman younger than 35 in good health. For the CDR3, the DNA is TGTGCCAGCAGTGAATTTCCCACAGGGGAAGGCTACACCTTC. Translated, it gives CASSEFPTGEGYTF.